This T cell receptor (beta chain) is drawn from a study of beta chain features in type 1 diabetes. With respect to this clone: Its matching antigen is unknown.

Each sorted fraction was over 95% pure. Trimming pared 4 bases from V and 2 bases from J, leaving 15 bases between. CDR1 SGDLS and CDR2 YYNGEE come from the germline V gene. This CDR3 is built from 16 residues. Notes on the study in general: No resolution was reached here on whether HLA type influences TCRB rearrangement.

Every isolated RNA sample was fully reverse transcribed, so sequencing captured expressed TCRB transcripts. The repertoire was sequenced with immunoSEQ multiplex PCR; TCRdb's copy has only in-frame clones and lacks some. The data show 330,000 or so clones, with less than 20% seen just once and about 0.045% held by the top ten. The sequenced sample was naive CD4+ T cells from blood. The clonotype was recovered from a woman under 30 in good health. The chain joins TRBV9 to TRBJ2-2, with D unclear. CDR3 DNA: TGTGCCAGCAGCCAGACTGGCGGAGTTAACACCGGGGAGCTGTTTTTT. Its translation: CASSQTGGVNTGELFF.